A selection of T cell receptor beta chains follows, all from one sample in a study of early T cells in non-severe SARS-CoV-2 infection. One entry per CDR3 protein, called by TCRdb with MiXCR from the 5' RACE reads. The repertoire holds tens of thousands of distinct CDR3 sequences, approximately 7.6% seen once, with approximately 4% in the top ten. The material sequenced was whole blood. These receptors all come from an adult who was a healthcare worker with PCR-confirmed SARS-CoV-2 infection or an uninfected control (not recorded which). Both conserved end residues are part of each CDR3. Fields, in order: D gene, V gene, clone size, J gene, CDR3 length, CDR3 DNA, CDR3 protein. A D gene is named only where the DNA matches it firmly. Expanded clones get a size class; other rows say once, few or many, or leave the size out.

d_gene: NA
v_gene: TRBV12-3/TRBV12-4
abundance: many
j_gene: TRBJ2-1
len: 14
CDR3nt: TGTGCCAGCAGTTTCCCTCCCCCGCGGGTGCAGCAGTTCTTC
CDR3aa: CASSFPPPRVQQFF

d_gene: TRBD1
v_gene: TRBV7-6
abundance: many
j_gene: TRBJ1-2
len: 13
CDR3nt: TGTGCCAGCAGCCCGGGACAGCTTTATGGCTACACCTTC
CDR3aa: CASSPGQLYGYTF

d_gene: NA
v_gene: TRBV5-1
abundance: NA
j_gene: TRBJ2-1
len: 13
CDR3nt: TGCGCCAGCAGCTTGCTGGGGGGCAATGAGCAGTTCTTC
CDR3aa: CASSLLGGNEQFF

d_gene: TRBD2
v_gene: TRBV6-1
abundance: few
j_gene: TRBJ2-7
len: 16
CDR3nt: TGTGCCAGCAGCCAATCCGGGACTAGCGGGGGATACGAGCAGTACTTC
CDR3aa: CASSQSGTSGGYEQYF

d_gene: TRBD1
v_gene: TRBV20-1
abundance: many
j_gene: TRBJ1-1
len: 12
CDR3nt: TGCAGTGTTTCACAGGGGTTCACTGAAGCTTTCTTT
CDR3aa: CSVSQGFTEAFF

d_gene: TRBD2
v_gene: TRBV11-2
abundance: few
j_gene: TRBJ2-7
len: 20
CDR3nt: TGTGCCAGCAGCTCCACCCGGCGGGGGGGCGCGGAATCGAGCTCCTACGAGCAGTACTTC
CDR3aa: CASSSTRRGGAESSSYEQYF

d_gene: TRBD2
v_gene: TRBV9
abundance: few
j_gene: TRBJ2-3
len: 17
CDR3nt: TGTGCCAGCAGCCAAGGGGCTAGCGGGCTTAGCACAGATACGCAGTATTTT
CDR3aa: CASSQGASGLSTDTQYF

d_gene: TRBD2
v_gene: TRBV4-2
abundance: NA
j_gene: TRBJ2-1
len: 13
CDR3nt: TGTGCCAGCAGGGGGGGGATCTTCAATGAGCAGTTCTTC
CDR3aa: CASRGGIFNEQFF

d_gene: NA
v_gene: TRBV12-3/TRBV12-4
abundance: few
j_gene: TRBJ1-6
len: 12
CDR3nt: TGTGCCAGCAGTTTAGAGGGTTCACCCCTCCACTTT
CDR3aa: CASSLEGSPLHF

d_gene: TRBD1
v_gene: TRBV7-7
abundance: few
j_gene: TRBJ2-7
len: 15
CDR3nt: TGTGCCAGCAGCCGGGGGACAGGAGGCTCCTACGAGCAGTACTTC
CDR3aa: CASSRGTGGSYEQYF

d_gene: NA
v_gene: TRBV2
abundance: NA
j_gene: TRBJ2-7
len: 13
CDR3nt: TGTGCCAGCAACAGGGCAAGCTCCTACGAGCAGTACTTC
CDR3aa: CASNRASSYEQYF

d_gene: TRBD1
v_gene: TRBV19
abundance: many
j_gene: TRBJ2-6
len: 16
CDR3nt: TGTGCCAGTAGTCCCAGGGACAGCCCTGGGGCCAACGTCCTGACTTTC
CDR3aa: CASSPRDSPGANVLTF

d_gene: NA
v_gene: TRBV20-1
abundance: many
j_gene: TRBJ1-6
len: 13
CDR3nt: TGCAGTGCTAGAGAGCAGGGGAGGTCACCCCTCCACTTT
CDR3aa: CSAREQGRSPLHF

d_gene: NA
v_gene: TRBV12-3/TRBV12-4
abundance: many
j_gene: TRBJ2-1
len: 15
CDR3nt: TGTGCCAGCAGTTTAGCGCGGACCTCCTACAATGAGCAGTTCTTC
CDR3aa: CASSLARTSYNEQFF

d_gene: NA
v_gene: TRBV18
abundance: NA
j_gene: TRBJ2-3
len: 14
CDR3nt: TGTGCCAGCTCACCAGGGGGAACCACAGATACGCAGTATTTT
CDR3aa: CASSPGGTTDTQYF

d_gene: NA
v_gene: TRBV10-1
abundance: NA
j_gene: TRBJ2-7
len: 10
CDR3nt: TGCGCCAGCAGGGACTACGAGCAGTACTTC
CDR3aa: CASRDYEQYF

d_gene: TRBD1
v_gene: TRBV18
abundance: many
j_gene: TRBJ1-2
len: 16
CDR3nt: TGTGCCAGCTCACCACGAGGTCGACAGGGGAACTATGGCTACACCTTC
CDR3aa: CASSPRGRQGNYGYTF

d_gene: NA
v_gene: TRBV3-1
abundance: few
j_gene: TRBJ1-2
len: 15
CDR3nt: TGTGCCAGCAGCCAAGAGGTAACAGGCCCATCGGGCTACACCTTC
CDR3aa: CASSQEVTGPSGYTF

d_gene: TRBD2
v_gene: TRBV7-2
abundance: NA
j_gene: TRBJ2-3
len: 16
CDR3nt: TGTGCCAGCAGCTCCCGTAGCGGGGGGGCCCTTAATACGCAGTATTTT
CDR3aa: CASSSRSGGALNTQYF

d_gene: NA
v_gene: TRBV5-6
abundance: few
j_gene: TRBJ1-1
len: 15
CDR3nt: TGTGCCAGCAGTCCTACTTGGACACTGAACACTGAAGCTTTCTTT
CDR3aa: CASSPTWTLNTEAFF

d_gene: NA
v_gene: TRBV10-3
abundance: NA
j_gene: TRBJ2-7
len: 16
CDR3nt: TGTGCCATCAGTGAACTGGTTAACCCCTTAAAAAACGAGCAGTACTTC
CDR3aa: CAISELVNPLKNEQYF

d_gene: NA
v_gene: TRBV7-2
abundance: many
j_gene: TRBJ2-2
len: 14
CDR3nt: TGTGCCAGCAGCCGGGACACCCGAGCCGGGGAGCTGTTTTTT
CDR3aa: CASSRDTRAGELFF